The 22 T cell receptor beta chains listed next were all sequenced from one sample in a study of T cell responses to AZD1222 COVID-19 vaccine. The protocol was immunoSEQ multiplex PCR, while the TCRdb copy is restricted to in-frame clones and leaves out a portion. The table records about 120,000 clones, about 92% of them present only once. The sample consisted of peripheral blood, taken on day 0 of AZD1222 vaccination. The receptors were gathered from an adult in good health.

V usage is TRBV3-1 (or the pseudogene TRBV3-2) and J usage is TRBJ1-5; no clear D. The germline V gene has CDR1 LGHDT and CDR2 YNNKEL (reference sequence). V gave up 4 bases and J gave up 5 bases, with 21 bases separating them. The CDR3 covers 17 residues. Written as DNA, the CDR3 is TGTGCCAGCAGCCCTAAAGCCTGGGAGGGATCGGATCAGCCCCAGCATTTT. Translation gives CASSPKAWEGSDQPQHF.

The chain has TRBV3-1 (or the pseudogene TRBV3-2) and TRBJ1-2; D is ambiguous. The V end was cut by 7 bases, the J end by 1 base, with 10 bases between. The CDR3 extends over 13 amino acids. Germline V CDR1 and CDR2: LGHDT, YNNKEL (reference sequence). The DNA for the CDR3 is TGTGCCAGCAATAAAGGCTTTAACTATGGCTACACCTTC. It encodes CASNKGFNYGYTF.

About this clone: At one end, the junction sequence differs from germline, possibly due to a read error. V is TRBV5-8 and J is TRBJ1-2; D remains ambiguous. CDR3 length equals 10 residues. Per germline, CDR1 SGHTS and CDR2 YDEGEE. CDR3 region: CASSLVNLRF. The DNA for the CDR3 is TGTGCCAGCAGCTTGGTGAACCTCCGCTTC.

V and J are TRBV27 and TRBJ2-1; 10 nucleotides agree with TRBD2. Germline V CDR1 and CDR2: MNHEY, SMNVEV (reference sequence). After removal of 5 bases from V and 4 bases from J, the junction contained 11 bases not matched to a gene. The CDR3 has 17 residues. CDR3 protein: CASSHETWTSGYNEQFF. For the CDR3, the DNA is TGTGCCAGCAGTCACGAGACCTGGACTAGCGGTTACAATGAGCAGTTCTTC.

This clone was recorded only once. The V and J genes are TRBV28 and TRBJ2-1; possible D gene TRBD2, 6 bases. Germline assignment: CDR1 MDHEN and CDR2 SYDVKM. V lost 8 bases and J lost 4, with 9 bases in between. This CDR3 region has 12 residues. For the CDR3, the DNA is TGTGCCAGCGGGACTTCATACAATGAGCAGTTCTTC. Translating it yields CASGTSYNEQFF.

This chain uses TRBV7-6 with TRBJ2-1; D gene unclear. Trimming shortened V by 9 bases and J by 6 bases, and 15 bases separated the two germline ends. The CDR3 contains 13 residues. CDR1 and CDR2 from the germline V gene are SGHVS and FNYEAQ. DNA of the CDR3: TGTGCCAGTAGTGTAGGCCTATTCAATGAGCAGTTCTTC. It encodes CASSVGLFNEQFF.

The V and J genes are TRBV28 and TRBJ2-1; the D gene is possibly TRBD2 (5 bases). The V end lost 6 bases, the J end lost 6 bases, and 6 bases lay between the germline ends. This CDR3 has 11 amino acids. Per the germline V gene, CDR1 is MDHEN and CDR2 is SYDVKM. CDR3 coding DNA: TGTGCCAGCAGGAGGGCCAATGAGCAGTTCTTC. This gives the protein CASRRANEQFF.

This clone was recorded only once. This sequence joins TRBV7-2 and TRBJ2-1; 14 nucleotides align to TRBD2. The ends lost 5 bases at V and 8 bases at J; junction bases unmatched: 14. Germline V lookup: CDR1 SGHTA, CDR2 FQGNSA. The CDR3 has 18 residues. In nucleotides, the CDR3 is TGTGCCAGCAGCCCTCGATTTGCCGGGACTAGCGGGAGTGATGAGCAGTTCTTC. Amino acids: CASSPRFAGTSGSDEQFF.

This clone showed up just a few times. The chain joins TRBV7-9 to TRBJ2-3; 10 bases align to TRBD2. The length of the CDR3 is 16 residues. Germline V gene sequence: CDR1 SEHNR, CDR2 FQNEAQ (reference sequence). Germline trimming cut 5 bases from V and 4 bases from J; bases unmatched to any gene: 9. The CDR3 DNA reads as TGTGCCAGCAGCCAAGAAGAAGGGACTAGCGCAGATACGCAGTATTTT. This translates into CASSQEEGTSADTQYF.

The J gene is TRBJ1-1, the V gene TRBV27, with D uncertain. Germline V gene lookup returns CDR1 MNHEY and CDR2 SMNVEV (reference sequence). V lost 4 bases, J lost 11 bases, and 14 bases lay in between. The CDR3 sequence is 12 residues long. The CDR3 DNA reads as TGTGCCAGCAGTTCCGGGTGGGGTTGCGCTTTCTTT. Protein: CASSSGWGCAFF.

This chain links TRBV23-1 with TRBJ1-2; D gene unclear. TRBV23-1 is placed among ORFs of uncertain function. The V and J ends lost 7 bases and 4 bases respectively, with 10 bases between them. CDR3 size: 12 residues. This CDR3 reads CASTGSFYGYTF. DNA of the CDR3: TGCGCCAGCACCGGATCCTTCTATGGCTACACCTTC.

The rearrangement links TRBV7-9 to TRBJ1-5; the D is unclear. Per the germline V gene, CDR1 is SEHNR and CDR2 is FQNEAQ (reference sequence). The CDR3 spans 12 residues. The V end was cut by 1 base, the J end by 5 bases, with 3 bases between. DNA for the CDR3: TGTGCCAGCAGCTTAGGAGATCAGCCCCAGCATTTT. Translated: CASSLGDQPQHF.

V usage is TRBV20-1 and J usage is TRBJ1-1, with TRBD1 as a possible D gene (6 bases). The CDR3 totals 13 residues. Trimming left V 6 bases short and J 2 bases short, with 13 bases between. CDR1 and CDR2 (germline): DFQATT, SNEGSKA (reference sequence). CDR3 amino acids: CSASLDSNTEAFF. The CDR3 DNA follows: TGCAGTGCCAGTCTGGACAGTAACACTGAAGCTTTCTTT.

V gene TRBV5-1 combines with J gene TRBJ1-2; D unclear. The CDR3 loop spans 16 amino acids. Germline CDR1 reads SGHRS; CDR2 reads YFSETQ. V was pared by 0 bases and J by 3 bases, with 15 bases between. The CDR3 protein is CASSLGAGEPYYGYTF. In nucleotides, the CDR3 is TGCGCCAGCAGCTTGGGGGCCGGAGAACCATACTATGGCTACACCTTC.

The CDR3 here is CASSIGKGLWFTDTQYF. CDR3 nucleotide sequence: TGTGCCAGTAGTATAGGGAAGGGGCTTTGGTTCACAGATACGCAGTATTTT. V usage is TRBV19 and J usage is TRBJ2-3, with D possibly being TRBD1 (5 bases). Germline V gives CDR1 LNHDA, CDR2 SQIVND (reference sequence). The CDR3 length is 17 residues. V was clipped by 1 base and J by 2 bases, with 16 bases between them.

The V and J genes are TRBV18 and TRBJ1-1; D might be TRBD1 (6 bases). This CDR3 comprises 14 residues. Between the trimmed V and J ends, which lost 4 bases and 4 bases, there was a span of 13 bases. The V gene's germline CDR1 is KGHSH and CDR2 LQKENI. This CDR3 reads CASSLDSLSTEAFF. CDR3 in DNA: TGTGCCAGCTCACTGGACAGCCTATCCACTGAAGCTTTCTTT.

The rearrangement uses TRBV9 and TRBJ2-1; 8 nucleotides align to TRBD2. Trimming at V came to 1 base and at J to 2 bases, leaving 8 bases not matched to a gene. CDR1 is SGDLS, CDR2 YYNGEE, per germline. The CDR3 spans 17 residues. CDR3 DNA: TGTGCCAGCAGCGTATTTGAAGCGGGAGAACCCTACAATGAGCAGTTCTTC. Its protein is CASSVFEAGEPYNEQFF.

The CDR3 DNA sequence: TGCGCCAGCAGCGCCATACGCGGGACAGCCTACAATGAGCAGTTCTTC. This codes for CASSAIRGTAYNEQFF. The rearrangement uses TRBV5-1 and TRBJ2-1; D is possibly TRBD1 (7 bases). The CDR3 consists of 16 residues. V was cut by 4 bases and J by 2 bases, with 16 bases left in between. Germline V gives CDR1 SGHRS, CDR2 YFSETQ. The full variable domain, in which reference TRBV5-1 and TRBJ2-1 provide the parts outside the CDR3, is KAGVTQTPRYLIKTRGQQVTLSCSPISGHRSVSWYQQTPGQGLQFLFEYFSETQRNKGNFPGRFSGRQFSNSRSEMNVSTLELGDSALYLCASSAIRGTAYNEQFFGPGTRLTVL.

The chain couples TRBV9 to TRBJ2-7; D is uncertain. V shed 0 bases and J shed 4 bases, with 11 bases lying between them. Germline loops: CDR1 SGDLS, CDR2 YYNGEE. This CDR3 spans 14 amino acids. Written as DNA, the CDR3 is TGTGCCAGCAGCGTAGCTACTCTGGGGTACGAGCAGTACTTC. It is translated as CASSVATLGYEQYF.

J is TRBJ2-7 and V is TRBV14, with unresolved D. Trimming left V 0 bases short and J 1 base short, with 16 bases between. Germline-derived CDR1 and CDR2 are SGHDN and FVKESK. The CDR3 consists of 17 residues. Written as DNA, the CDR3 is TGTGCCAGCAGCCAAGATGGTTGGGGTGGTTCGTCCTACGAGCAGTACTTC. It is translated as CASSQDGWGGSSYEQYF. The variable domain in full, with the rest retrieved from reference TRBV14 and TRBJ2-7, is EAGVTQFPSHSVIEKGQTVTLRCDPISGHDNLYWYRRVMGKEIKFLLHFVKESKQDESGMPNNRFLAERTGGTYSTLKVQPAELEDSGVYFCASSQDGWGGSSYEQYFGPGTRLTVT.

A note on this clone: A read error may account for a junction end that differs from germline. The chain combines TRBV3-1 (or the pseudogene TRBV3-2) with TRBJ2-7; 10 bases align to TRBD2. This CDR3 contains 15 residues. Per germline, CDR1 LGHDT and CDR2 YNNKEL (reference sequence). The CDR3 sequence is CASSVPGLAVYEQHF. The CDR3 region has the DNA TGTGCCAGCAGCGTACCCGGACTAGCGGTATACGAGCAGCACTTC.

The rearrangement uses TRBV5-1 and TRBJ2-7; D unresolved. This CDR3 has 14 amino acids. V lost 4 bases and J 1 base, leaving 12 bases between the germline ends. Germline V lookup: CDR1 SGHRS, CDR2 YFSETQ. In DNA, the CDR3 is TGCGCCAGCAGCCTTGACAACCTTTCCTACGAGCAGTACTTC. This sequence encodes CASSLDNLSYEQYF.